In its sample, the clone carrying this T cell receptor (beta chain) was seen many times. The same CDR3 arises from other DNA sequences in this sample as well. These data originate in a study of beta chain features in type 1 diabetes. The authors reverse transcribed all of the isolated RNA, so sequencing captured expressed TCRB transcripts. Reads from naive, central memory and regulatory T cell samples averaged about 3.57 million. Here immunoSEQ multiplex PCR was the method, and the copy in TCRdb shows in-frame clones only, minus some. The repertoire holds hundreds of thousands of clones, with about 16% as singletons. V was pared by 4 bases and J by 0 bases, with 8 bases between. The germline V gene encodes CDR1 ENHRY and CDR2 SYGVKD. This CDR3 has 14 residues. Every single donor gave one heparinised blood draw, and these averaged around 0.12 L. Sorting of CD4+ naive, central memory, regulatory and stem cell-like memory cells was performed via CD45RO/CCR7/CD25/CD127/CD95/CD27. Purity above 95% was achieved in all sorted populations.

Sequenced input: naive CD4+ T cells from blood. V is TRBV10-3 and J is TRBJ2-3; D ambiguous. The receptor was derived from a man aged 18-30 years in good health. The CDR3 region has the DNA TGTGCCATCAGTGTCGGAACCAGCACAGATACGCAGTATTTT. This encodes CAISVGTSTDTQYF.